Given below is one T cell receptor beta chain in context. The record originates from a study of blood T cell repertoires in COVID-19. Study information: COVID-19 samples from acute and convalescent phases originated in the United States, Italy and Spain. T cells, B-cell-depleted T cells, or PBMCs provided the cDNA or gDNA that served as material.

In the original workflow: Reference gene primer amplification in the assay estimated nucleated cell counts. Clones were read by immunoSEQ multiplex PCR, and TCRdb kept only the in-frame ones, dropping some. V and J calls and clone size are copied from that table; D and trimming were computed from the DNA. Here the sample spans 100,000 to 150,000 clones, around 78% being singletons. The germline gives CDR1 MNHEY, CDR2 SVGAGI. Trimming stripped 4 bases from V and 0 bases from J, with 6 bases between. The CDR3 runs to 14 residues. Sequencing used peripheral blood. The chain carries TRBV6-5 and TRBJ1-4, with D hard to call. This receptor was obtained from a man aged 65 to 85 with acute or convalescent COVID-19. CDR3 sequence: CASSWEATNEKLFF. The CDR3 coding sequence is TGTGCCAGCAGTTGGGAGGCAACTAATGAAAAACTGTTTTTT.